This TCR beta chain derives from a study of somatic mutations in cytotoxic T cells in rheumatoid arthritis. The overall study: Flow sorting yielded some V beta antibody-stained T-cell populations at nearly 100% purity, among them V beta1+ cells sequenced for TCRB.

General study points: Patients with a largest CD8+ clone exceeding 20% of CD8+ cells numbered about an eighth of the roughly 65.

The assay was immunoSEQ multiplex PCR, and TCRdb's table has in-frame clones only and misses some. The data contain about 15,000 clones, 60% to 80% of them singletons. Notes on this clone: Antigen: not known.

The sequenced material came from CD8+ T cells sorted from blood. This receptor was identified in an adult with rheumatoid arthritis.

CDR3 amino acids: CASIPTGGLTDTQYF. The CDR3 DNA follows: TGCGCCAGCATTCCGACAGGGGGCTTGACAGATACGCAGTATTTT. This chain links TRBV10-2 with TRBJ2-3; 10 bases are a match to TRBD1. This CDR3 spans 15 amino acids. V lost 7 bases, J lost 3 bases, and 7 bases stayed unmatched. From germline, CDR1 is WSHSY and CDR2 SAAADI.